This T cell receptor (beta chain) was identified during a study of metastatic and nonmetastatic thyroid tumors. In the study overall: Malignant and benign thyroid patients had repertoires compared in peripheral blood and tumor or nodule tissue.

Thyroid surgery had not been preceded by any treatment in any patient. The J segment lost 8 bases and the V segment lost 4 bases, leaving 11 bases of the junction unmatched. The CDR3 has 16 amino acids. Per the germline V gene, CDR1 is LNHDA and CDR2 is SQIVND (reference sequence). This clone came up many times. TCRdb re-called the PCR reads with MiXCR. The sample yields some 33,000 clones, roughly 20% seen once. The sequence was collected from a male donor with papillary thyroid cancer or a benign thyroid nodule (not recorded which). Some clones in this sample may be carry-over from other donors' samples. The chain carries TRBV19 and TRBJ1-4, with TRBD1 identical over 9 bases. Sequenced: tumor tissue. The CDR3 DNA follows: TGTGCCAGTAGTACTCTAGCCGGGACAGGGTACGAAAAACTGTTTTTT. This sequence encodes CASSTLAGTGYEKLFF.